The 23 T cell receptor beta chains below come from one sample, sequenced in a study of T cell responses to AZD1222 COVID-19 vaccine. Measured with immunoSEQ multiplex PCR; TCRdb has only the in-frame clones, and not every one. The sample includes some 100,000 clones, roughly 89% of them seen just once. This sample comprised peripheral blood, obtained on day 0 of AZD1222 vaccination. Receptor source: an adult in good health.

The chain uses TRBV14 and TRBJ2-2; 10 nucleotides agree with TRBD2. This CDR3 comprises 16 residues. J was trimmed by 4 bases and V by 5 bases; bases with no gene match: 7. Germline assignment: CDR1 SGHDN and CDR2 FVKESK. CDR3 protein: CASSGVRLAGTGELFF. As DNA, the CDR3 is TGTGCCAGCAGCGGAGTTCGACTAGCGGGCACCGGGGAGCTGTTTTTT. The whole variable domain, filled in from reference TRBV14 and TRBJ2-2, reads EAGVTQFPSHSVIEKGQTVTLRCDPISGHDNLYWYRRVMGKEIKFLLHFVKESKQDESGMPNNRFLAERTGGTYSTLKVQPAELEDSGVYFCASSGVRLAGTGELFFGEGSRLTVL.

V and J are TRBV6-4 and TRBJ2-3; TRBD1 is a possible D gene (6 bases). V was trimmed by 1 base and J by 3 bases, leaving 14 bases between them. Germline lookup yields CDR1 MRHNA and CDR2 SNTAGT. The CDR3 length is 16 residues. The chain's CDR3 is CASSDYYRERTDTQYF. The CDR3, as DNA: TGTGCCAGCAGTGACTATTACAGGGAAAGGACAGATACGCAGTATTTT.

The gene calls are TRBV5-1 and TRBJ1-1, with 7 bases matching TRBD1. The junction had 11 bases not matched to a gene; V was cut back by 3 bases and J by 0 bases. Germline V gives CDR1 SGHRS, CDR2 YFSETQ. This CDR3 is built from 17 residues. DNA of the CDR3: TGCGCCAGCAGCTGGAAGACAGGGACGTTGGTGAACACTGAAGCTTTCTTT. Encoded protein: CASSWKTGTLVNTEAFF.

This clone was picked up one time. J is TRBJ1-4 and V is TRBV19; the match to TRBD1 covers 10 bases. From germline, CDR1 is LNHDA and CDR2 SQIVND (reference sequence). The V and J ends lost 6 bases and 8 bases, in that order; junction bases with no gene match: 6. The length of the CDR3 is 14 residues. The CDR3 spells CASRTGGRGEKLFF. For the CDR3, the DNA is TGTGCCAGTAGGACAGGGGGCCGTGGGGAAAAACTGTTTTTT.

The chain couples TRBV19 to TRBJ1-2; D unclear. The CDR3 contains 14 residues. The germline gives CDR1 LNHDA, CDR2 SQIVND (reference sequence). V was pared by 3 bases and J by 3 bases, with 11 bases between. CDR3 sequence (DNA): TGTGCCAGTAGTATGAGGGCAGCCTACTATGGCTACACCTTC. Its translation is CASSMRAAYYGYTF.

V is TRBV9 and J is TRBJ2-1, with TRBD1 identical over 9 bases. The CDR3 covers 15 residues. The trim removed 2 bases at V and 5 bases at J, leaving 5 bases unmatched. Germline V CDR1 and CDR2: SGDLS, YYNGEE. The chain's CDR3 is CASSVYDRGNNEQFF. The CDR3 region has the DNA TGTGCCAGCAGCGTTTATGACAGGGGGAACAATGAGCAGTTCTTC.

CDR3 bases: TGTGCCAGCAGCTCCGGGACAAGGCTGCCGGGAGAGACCCAGTACTTC. Encoded protein: CASSSGTRLPGETQYF. The V call is TRBV11-3, the J call TRBJ2-5; a weak D match, TRBD1 (6 bases). The V end lost 4 bases, the J end lost 4 bases, and 19 bases lay between the germline ends. The germline CDR1 and CDR2 sequences are SGHNT and YENEEA. The CDR3 has 16 residues.

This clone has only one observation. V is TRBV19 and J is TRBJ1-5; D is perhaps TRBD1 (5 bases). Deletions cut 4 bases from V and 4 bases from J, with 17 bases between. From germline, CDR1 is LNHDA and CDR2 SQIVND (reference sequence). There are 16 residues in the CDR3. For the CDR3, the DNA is TGTGCCAGTAGTAAGTTACACGAGGGGCTAAATCAGCCCCAGCATTTT. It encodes CASSKLHEGLNQPQHF.

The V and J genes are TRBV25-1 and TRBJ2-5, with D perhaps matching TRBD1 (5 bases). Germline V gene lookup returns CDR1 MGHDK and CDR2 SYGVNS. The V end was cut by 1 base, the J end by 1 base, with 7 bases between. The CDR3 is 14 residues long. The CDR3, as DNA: TGTGCCAGCAGTGAATTAAGGGGCCAAGAGACCCAGTACTTC. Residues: CASSELRGQETQYF.

The CDR3, as DNA: TGTGCCATCAGTGAGTTCTCAATCGCAGTGGGCATGGTAACAGGGACCACTGAAGCTTTCTTT. This encodes CAISEFSIAVGMVTGTTEAFF. The chain joins TRBV10-3 to TRBJ1-1, with D possibly matching TRBD1 (6 bases). This CDR3 has 21 amino acids. V lost 1 base, J lost 4 bases, and 31 bases lay in between. CDR1 and CDR2 (germline): ENHRY, SYGVKD.

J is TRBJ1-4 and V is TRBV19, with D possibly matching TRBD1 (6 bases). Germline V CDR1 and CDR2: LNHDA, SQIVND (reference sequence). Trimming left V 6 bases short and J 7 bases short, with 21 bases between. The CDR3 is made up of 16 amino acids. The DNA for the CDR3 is TGTGCCAGTAGCCCCCATATAGGGGGAAGTAGTGAAAAACTGTTTTTT. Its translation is CASSPHIGGSSEKLFF.

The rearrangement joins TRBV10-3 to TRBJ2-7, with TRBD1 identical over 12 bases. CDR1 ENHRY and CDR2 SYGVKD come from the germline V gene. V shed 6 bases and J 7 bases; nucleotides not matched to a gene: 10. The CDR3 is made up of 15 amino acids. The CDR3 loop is CAISQPGTGGDEQYF. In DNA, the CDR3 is TGTGCCATCAGCCAACCCGGGACAGGGGGCGATGAGCAGTACTTC.

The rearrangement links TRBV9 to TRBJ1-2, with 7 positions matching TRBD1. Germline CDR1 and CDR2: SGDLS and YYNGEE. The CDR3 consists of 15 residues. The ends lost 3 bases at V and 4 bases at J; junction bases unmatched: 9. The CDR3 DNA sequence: TGTGCCAGCAGCGCCACGGGGACAGTACCCTATGGCTACACCTTC. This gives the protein CASSATGTVPYGYTF.

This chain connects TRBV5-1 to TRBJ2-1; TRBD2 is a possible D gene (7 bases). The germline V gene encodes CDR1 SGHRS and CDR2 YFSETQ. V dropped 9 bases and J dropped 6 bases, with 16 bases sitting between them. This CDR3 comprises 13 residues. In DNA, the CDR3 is TGCGCCACCAAGGGGGGGGGCATCAATGAGCAGTTCTTC. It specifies CATKGGGINEQFF. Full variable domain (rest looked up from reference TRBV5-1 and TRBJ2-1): KAGVTQTPRYLIKTRGQQVTLSCSPISGHRSVSWYQQTPGQGLQFLFEYFSETQRNKGNFPGRFSGRQFSNSRSEMNVSTLELGDSALYLCATKGGGINEQFFGPGTRLTVL.

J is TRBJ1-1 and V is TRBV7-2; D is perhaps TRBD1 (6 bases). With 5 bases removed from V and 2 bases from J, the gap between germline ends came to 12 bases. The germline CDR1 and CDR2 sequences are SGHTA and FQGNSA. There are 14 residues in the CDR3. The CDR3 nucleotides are TGTGCCAGCAGCACCCACAGGGTTAACACTGAAGCTTTCTTT. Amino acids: CASSTHRVNTEAFF.

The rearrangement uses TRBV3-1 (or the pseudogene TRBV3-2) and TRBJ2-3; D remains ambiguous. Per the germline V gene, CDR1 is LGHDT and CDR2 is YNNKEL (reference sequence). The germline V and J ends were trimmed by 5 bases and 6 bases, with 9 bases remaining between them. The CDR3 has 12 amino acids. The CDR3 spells CASSSLIDTQYF. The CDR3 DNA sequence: TGTGCCAGCAGCTCTCTTATCGATACGCAGTATTTT.

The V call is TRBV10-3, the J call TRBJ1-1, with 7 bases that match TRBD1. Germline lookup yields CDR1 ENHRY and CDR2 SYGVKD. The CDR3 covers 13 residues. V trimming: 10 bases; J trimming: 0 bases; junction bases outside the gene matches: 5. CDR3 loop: CATTGVLNTEAFF. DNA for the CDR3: TGTGCCACTACAGGGGTCTTGAACACTGAAGCTTTCTTT.

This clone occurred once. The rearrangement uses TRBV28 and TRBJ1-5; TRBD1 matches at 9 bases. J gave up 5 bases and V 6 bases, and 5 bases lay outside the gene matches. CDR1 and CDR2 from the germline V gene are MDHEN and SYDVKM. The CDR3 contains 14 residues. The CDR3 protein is CASRGTGTYQPQHF. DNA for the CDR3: TGTGCCAGCAGGGGGACAGGGACCTATCAGCCCCAGCATTTT.

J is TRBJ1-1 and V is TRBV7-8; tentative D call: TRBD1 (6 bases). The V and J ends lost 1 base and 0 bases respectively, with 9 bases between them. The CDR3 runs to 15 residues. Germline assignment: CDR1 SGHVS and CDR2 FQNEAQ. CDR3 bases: TGTGCCAGCAGCTTAGTTGGACAGCTGAACACTGAAGCTTTCTTT. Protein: CASSLVGQLNTEAFF.

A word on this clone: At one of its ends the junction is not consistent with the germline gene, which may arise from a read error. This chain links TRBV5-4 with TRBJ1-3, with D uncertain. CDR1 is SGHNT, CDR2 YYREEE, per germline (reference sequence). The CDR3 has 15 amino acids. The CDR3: CASSPDGLPGSTIYF. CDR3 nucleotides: TGTGCCAGCAGCCCGGACGGCCTTCCTGGAAGCACCATATATTTT. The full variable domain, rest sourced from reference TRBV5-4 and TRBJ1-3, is ETGVTQSPTHLIKTRGQQVTLRCSSQSGHNTVSWYQQALGQGPQFIFQYYREEENGRGNFPPRFSGLQFPNYSSELNVNALELDDSALYLCASSPDGLPGSTIYFGEGSWLTVV.

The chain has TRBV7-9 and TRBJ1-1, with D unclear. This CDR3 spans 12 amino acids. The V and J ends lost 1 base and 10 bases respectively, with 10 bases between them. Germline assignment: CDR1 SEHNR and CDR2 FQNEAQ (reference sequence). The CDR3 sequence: CASSLGGVAAFF. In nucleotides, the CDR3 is TGTGCCAGCAGCTTAGGTGGGGTCGCAGCTTTCTTT.

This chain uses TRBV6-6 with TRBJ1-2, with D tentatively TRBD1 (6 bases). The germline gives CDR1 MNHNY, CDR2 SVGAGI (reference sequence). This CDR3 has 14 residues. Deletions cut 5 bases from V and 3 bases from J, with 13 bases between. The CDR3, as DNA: TGTGCCAGCAGTCCCCGGAGGGGGTACTATGGCTACACCTTC. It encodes CASSPRRGYYGYTF.

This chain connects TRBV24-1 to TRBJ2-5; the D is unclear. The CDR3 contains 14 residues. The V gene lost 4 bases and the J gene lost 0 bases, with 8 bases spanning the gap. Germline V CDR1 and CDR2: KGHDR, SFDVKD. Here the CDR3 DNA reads TGTGCCACCAGTGAAGGCCGGTACCAAGAGACCCAGTACTTC. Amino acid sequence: CATSEGRYQETQYF.